This section outlines one T cell receptor beta chain sequence together with its context. This clonotype occurred many times. Its antigen remains unidentified. No base quality values were provided; no much bigger clone lies one nucleotide off. These data come from a study of Graves' ophthalmopathy and Graves' hyperthyroidism listed by TCRdb under 2018. Background for the entire study: Peripheral blood was collected before any treatment was given, at the time of initial diagnosis. Following sample collection, hyperthyroidism patients were given methimazole at a starting dose of 30 mg daily, and ophthalmopathy patients were given high-dose intravenous methylprednisolone. The independent validation cohort included 18 hyperthyroidism patients plus 17 patients who later progressed from hyperthyroidism to ophthalmopathy. The study used TCR beta repertoire signatures to distinguish Graves' ophthalmopathy from Graves' hyperthyroidism and to predict progression to ophthalmopathy. T-cell repertoires of thyroid tissue and blood were compared in six hyperthyroidism patients. The 100 discovery patients were divided at random into training and test sets in a 7:3 ratio. To explore V-J signatures that separate ophthalmopathy from hyperthyroidism, a discovery set of approximately 100 patients was enrolled, consisting of about 45 with ophthalmopathy and fewer than 60 with stable hyperthyroidism. In total, approximately 140 blood samples were TCR-sequenced: approximately 42 ophthalmopathy, over 70 hyperthyroidism and some 17 hyperthyroidism-to-ophthalmopathy patients.

CDR1 and CDR2, looked up from the germline V gene, are MDHEN and SYDVKM. Unmatched junction bases come to 19, with V trimmed by 6 bases and J by 13 bases. From its cysteine to its phenylalanine, the CDR3 spans 15 amino acids. The entry retains the CDR3 DNA only, 45 bases that are in frame from base 1. The ophthalmopathy patients had moderately to severely active disease, with a Clinical Activity Score of 3 or higher, a NOSPECS grade of 4 or higher, and a disease duration of less than 3 months. Patients were excluded if they had other autoimmune diseases, uncontrolled infections, pregnancy or lactation. Clinical symptoms, serum thyroxine, TRAb, thyroid ultrasound and orbital computed tomography formed the basis of the diagnosis. Ficoll-Paque density gradient centrifugation was used to isolate PBMCs from 8.5 to 10 ml of fresh peripheral blood. Trizol reagent was used to extract the total RNA, and its quality was then checked on an Agilent 2100 Bioanalyzer.

For repertoire sequencing, the TCR beta CDR3 regions were amplified from RNA transcripts. A first-round RT-PCR used HTBI primers with the Qiagen OneStep RT-PCR kit, followed by a second-round multiplex PCR, size selection and purification. Sequencing of the libraries was carried out on an Illumina HiSeq2000 in paired-end mode with 100 bp reads. The source study handled its data this way. SOAPnuke was used to process the reads, removing any read that contained adapters or uncalled bases, had a mean Phred below 15, or lacked an exact match to the constant primer or identifier. COPE v1.2.5 was used to merge the high-quality paired reads. Each unique nucleotide sequence was treated as a clonotype, and MiTCR v1.1 was used to align the clonotypes to the IMGT TRB V, D and J references. Analysis was restricted to V-J combinations with a frequency above 0.0001, which covered about 99% of repertoires. For each V-J combination, a TCR clonal expansion and chaos score was defined as F50 clonal expansion divided by the chaos observed in the TCRdist matrix. Welch's t-statistics and random forest were used to reduce the features to about 12 V-J combinations, which were then used as input to a naive Bayes classifier. The Morisita-Horn index was used to measure how similar the thyroid and blood repertoires were. TCRdb cleaned the public reads at Q25 with fastp, built clones with MiXCR and kept in-frame beta chains. Every entry covers one CDR3 protein and lists the most common genes and DNA from its rows. The V and J calls were determined by TCRdb, not by the authors. The sample table holds 200,000 to 250,000 distinct CDR3 sequences, of which 25% to 35% were seen once. Clones ranked in the top ten supply over 7.5% of the sample.

Here is what the overall study found, with its caveats: Most expanded thyroid clonotypes with a frequency above 0.001 also appeared in blood, which suggests that blood repertoires may reflect the immune response in the thyroid. No statistical method was used to set the sample size in advance, and the investigators knew which group each participant was assigned to. In validation, the model predicted ophthalmopathy progression with more than 55% sensitivity and roughly 72% specificity; 12 predicted patients were CT-confirmed with GO in a median of 6.5 months. In cross-validation, the 13-signature model distinguished ophthalmopathy from stable hyperthyroidism with about 90% sensitivity and around 81% specificity, and in the test set the corresponding values were about 80% and 75%.

The chain is encoded by TRBV28 joined to TRBJ2-5, with 8 middle bases fitting TRBD2. Sequenced: peripheral blood. The receptor was derived from a man aged 45-60 years with Graves' ophthalmopathy. Donor details come from another sample of the same person, matched by shared clones. The CDR3 is CASRSRAGAALVGYF. Read as DNA, the sequence is TGTGCCAGCAGGTCGCGAGCGGGAGCGGCTCTGGTCGGGTACTTC.